This TCR beta chain was recovered during a study of identical twins listed by TCRdb under 2016. Regarding the complete study: TCR alpha and beta repertoires from monozygotic twins, unrelated adults of various ages and cord blood were deep-sequenced to test whether fetal clonotypes persist. Replicate twin experiments were performed at different times using different library preparation protocols to rule out contamination. The research as a whole found: Abundant cord blood beta clonotypes carried fewer insertions; young adult naive repertoires showed a weaker similar trend, while memory repertoires showed none. In monozygotic twins, recombination models systematically underestimated out-of-frame TCR alpha sharing, but the models matched the sharing seen between unrelated individuals. Because the same donors could not be followed over many years, conclusions were based on cross-sectional statistical analysis. Compared with coincidental sharing between unrelated individuals, out-of-frame TCR alpha sequences shared between twins had an excess of sequences with low generation probability. Invariant T cells such as MAIT and iNKT could partly confound zero-insertion analyses, although diverse VJ usage argued against such confounding for most clonotypes. In beta out-of-frame sequences, excess twin sharing was weaker, because having fewer shared sequences lowered the signal-to-noise ratio.

On this clonotype itself: The antigen it binds to is not known. No qualities accompany the bases; no much larger clone lies one base away.

Library construction relied on 5' RACE. Reads for this sample came from an Illumina HiSeq 2000. A universal primer binding site was added through template switching, and the final cDNA carried a unique molecular identifier so that TCR cDNA molecules could be counted accurately. First-strand cDNA for TCR alpha and beta chains was synthesized from specific primers in the conserved constant-segment region. Each cDNA library was double barcoded, with a SMART-Mk sample barcode plus Illumina barcodes, to control for contamination. Two successive PCR steps introduced TruSeq adapter sequences along with Illumina sample barcodes. TCR alpha and beta cDNA libraries were sequenced on the Illumina HiSeq platform with custom primers. In the paper's pipeline: MiGEC was used to process raw reads and extract unique molecular identifiers, and MiXCR was used to find CDR3 positions. For each individual, recombination models were inferred using an EM algorithm with the repgenHMM and IGoR tools. Shared clonotypes were analyzed with the tcR package in R, and sharing was normalized by the product of cloneset sizes. To study raw recombination free of thymic and clonal selection effects, out-of-frame nonproductive sequences were analyzed. TCRdb trimmed the raw reads at Q25, called clones with MiXCR and kept productive beta chains. CDR3 protein duplicates are merged, each entry listing the most common genes and DNA. TCRdb, rather than the study authors, made the V and J calls. The table for this sample lists more than 400,000 distinct CDR3 sequences; 13% to 15% of them were counted only once. Of the sample, roughly 0.46% is held by the ten largest clones.

Every donor in the study was a healthy Caucasian. The twin cohort comprised three pairs of female monozygotic twins, all aged about 18 to 29 years. Positive isolation kits from Invitrogen were used to isolate the CD4+ and CD8+ T cell populations. From V the trimming removes 6 bases and from J it removes 4 bases, while the gene matches leave 6 bases of the junction unaccounted for. The CDR3 runs 14 amino acids, cysteine and phenylalanine included. The retained sequence is limited to the CDR3, 42 bases, with the frame set at the first base. In the germline V gene, CDR1 corresponds to MNHEY and CDR2 to SVGEGT. This same sample was also taken into another study, of yellow fever vaccine responses in identical twins. As the second publication notes: According to the authors, the vaccine-induced T cell response in identical twins seemed to be partly convergent and partly specific to each individual. In identical twins, the study followed T cell clones that responded to the vaccine with precision.

This TCR was recovered from a woman aged 18-29 years in good health. The chain joins TRBV6-2 or TRBV6-3 to TRBJ2-3, with 8 central nucleotides matching TRBD2. The sequenced sample was CD4+ T cells sorted from blood. The DNA reads TGTGCCAGCAGGCCGGGGGGGGTCTCAGATACGCAGTATTTT. Translated, this gives CASRPGGVSDTQYF.